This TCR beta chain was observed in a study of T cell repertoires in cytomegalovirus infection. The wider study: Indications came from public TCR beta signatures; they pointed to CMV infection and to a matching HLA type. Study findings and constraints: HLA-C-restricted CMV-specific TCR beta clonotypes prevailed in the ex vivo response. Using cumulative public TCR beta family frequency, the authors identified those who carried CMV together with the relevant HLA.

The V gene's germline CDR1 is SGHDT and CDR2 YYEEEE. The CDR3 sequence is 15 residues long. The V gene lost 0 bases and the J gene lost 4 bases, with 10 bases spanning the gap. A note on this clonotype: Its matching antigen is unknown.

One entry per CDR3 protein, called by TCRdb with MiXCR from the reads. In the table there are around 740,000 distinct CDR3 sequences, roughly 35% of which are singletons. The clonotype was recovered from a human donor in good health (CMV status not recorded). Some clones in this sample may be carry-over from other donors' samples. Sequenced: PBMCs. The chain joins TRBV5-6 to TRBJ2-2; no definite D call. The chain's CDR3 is CASSLAPTGTGELFF. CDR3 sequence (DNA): TGTGCCAGCAGCTTGGCCCCGACCGGCACCGGGGAGCTGTTTTTT.